This T cell receptor (beta chain) was sequenced for a study of beta chain features in type 1 diabetes. This CDR3 has 16 residues. The germline V gene has CDR1 LGHNA and CDR2 YSLEER. Trimming left V 0 bases short and J 9 bases short, with 15 bases between. The sample holds a few counts of this clone. Isolated RNA was reverse transcribed in full, so expressed TCRB transcripts were sequenced. The protocol was immunoSEQ multiplex PCR, while the TCRdb copy is restricted to in-frame clones and leaves out a portion. The sample has about 150,000 clones; over 8.5% are singletons. Material for sequencing was central memory CD4+ T cells from blood. The sequence came from a man younger than 35 in good health. The chain is built from TRBV4-3 and TRBJ1-6; no firm D call. The chain's CDR3 is CASSQDTGQVGSPLHF. The CDR3 region has the DNA TGCGCCAGCAGCCAAGATACGGGCCAGGTCGGTTCACCCCTCCACTTT.